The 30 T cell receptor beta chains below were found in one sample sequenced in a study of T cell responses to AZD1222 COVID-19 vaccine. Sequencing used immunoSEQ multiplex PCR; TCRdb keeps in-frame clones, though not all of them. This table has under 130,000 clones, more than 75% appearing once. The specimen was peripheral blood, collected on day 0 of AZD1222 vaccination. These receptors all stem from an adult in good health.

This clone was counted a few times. As DNA, the CDR3 is TGTGCCAGCAGCCAAGCGGGACCCAGCACCGGGGAGCTGTTTTTT. Encoded protein: CASSQAGPSTGELFF. The V and J genes are TRBV3-1 (or the pseudogene TRBV3-2) and TRBJ2-2; D is perhaps TRBD1 or TRBD2 (5 bases each). There are 15 residues in the CDR3. CDR1 and CDR2 from the germline V gene are LGHDT and YNNKEL (reference sequence). V was shortened by 1 base and J by 4 bases, with 10 bases between the two germline ends.

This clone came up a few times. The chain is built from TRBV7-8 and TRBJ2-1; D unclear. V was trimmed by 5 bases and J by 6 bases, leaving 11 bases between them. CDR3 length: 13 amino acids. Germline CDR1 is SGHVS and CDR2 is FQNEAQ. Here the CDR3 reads CASSPRIANEQFF. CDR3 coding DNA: TGTGCCAGCAGCCCCCGGATTGCCAATGAGCAGTTCTTC.

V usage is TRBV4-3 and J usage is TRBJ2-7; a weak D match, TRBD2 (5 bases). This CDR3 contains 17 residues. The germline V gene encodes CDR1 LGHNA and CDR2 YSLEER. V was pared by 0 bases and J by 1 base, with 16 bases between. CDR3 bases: TGCGCCAGCAGCCAAGATACCCAGCCGGGAAAATCCTACGAGCAGTACTTC. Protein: CASSQDTQPGKSYEQYF.

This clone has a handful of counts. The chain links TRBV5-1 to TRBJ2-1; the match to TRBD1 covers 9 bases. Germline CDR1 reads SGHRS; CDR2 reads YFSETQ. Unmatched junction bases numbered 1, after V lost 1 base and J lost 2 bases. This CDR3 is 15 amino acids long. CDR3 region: CASSLRQGAYNEQFF. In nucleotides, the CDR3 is TGCGCCAGCAGCTTGCGACAGGGGGCCTACAATGAGCAGTTCTTC.

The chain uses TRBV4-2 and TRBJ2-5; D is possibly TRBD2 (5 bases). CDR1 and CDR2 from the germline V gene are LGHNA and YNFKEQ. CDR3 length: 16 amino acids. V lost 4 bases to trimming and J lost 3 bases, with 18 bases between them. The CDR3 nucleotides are TGTGCCAGCAGCCGAGCGGCAGGCGAACAAGAAGAGACCCAGTACTTC. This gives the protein CASSRAAGEQEETQYF.

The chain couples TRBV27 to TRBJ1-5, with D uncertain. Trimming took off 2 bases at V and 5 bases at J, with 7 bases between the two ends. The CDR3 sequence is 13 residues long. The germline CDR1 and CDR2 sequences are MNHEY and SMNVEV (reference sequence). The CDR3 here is CASSLGRDQPQHF. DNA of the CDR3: TGTGCCAGCAGTTTAGGTCGGGATCAGCCCCAGCATTTT.

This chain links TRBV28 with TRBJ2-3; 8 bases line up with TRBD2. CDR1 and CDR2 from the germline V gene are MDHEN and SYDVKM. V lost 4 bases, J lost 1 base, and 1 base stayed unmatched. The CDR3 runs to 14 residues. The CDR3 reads CASSWRGGTDTQYF. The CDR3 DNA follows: TGTGCCAGCAGTTGGCGGGGGGGCACAGATACGCAGTATTTT.

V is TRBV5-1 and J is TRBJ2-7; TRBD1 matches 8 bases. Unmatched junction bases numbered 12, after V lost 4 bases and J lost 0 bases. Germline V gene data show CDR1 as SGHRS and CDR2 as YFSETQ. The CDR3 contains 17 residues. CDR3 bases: TGCGCCAGCAGCGAACCAACAGGGGGAGTCCTCTCCTACGAGCAGTACTTC. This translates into CASSEPTGGVLSYEQYF.

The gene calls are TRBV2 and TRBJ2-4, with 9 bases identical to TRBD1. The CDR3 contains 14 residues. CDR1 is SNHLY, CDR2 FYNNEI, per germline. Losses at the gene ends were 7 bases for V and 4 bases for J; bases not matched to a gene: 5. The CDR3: CASTFGQGKNIQYF. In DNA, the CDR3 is TGTGCCAGCACCTTTGGACAGGGGAAAAACATTCAGTACTTC.

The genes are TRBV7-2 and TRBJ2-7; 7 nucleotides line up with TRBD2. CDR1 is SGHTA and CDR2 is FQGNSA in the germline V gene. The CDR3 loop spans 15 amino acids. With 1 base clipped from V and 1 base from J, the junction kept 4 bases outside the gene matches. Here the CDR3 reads CASSLVAGPSYEQYF. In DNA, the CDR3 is TGTGCCAGCAGCTTAGTAGCGGGTCCTTCCTACGAGCAGTACTTC.

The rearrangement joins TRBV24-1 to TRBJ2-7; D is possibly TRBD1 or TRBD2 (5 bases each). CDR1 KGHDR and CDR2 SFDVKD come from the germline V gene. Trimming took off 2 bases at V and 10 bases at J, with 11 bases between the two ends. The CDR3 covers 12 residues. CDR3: CATSDSGDVQYF. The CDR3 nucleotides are TGTGCCACCAGTGATTCCGGGGACGTACAGTACTTC.

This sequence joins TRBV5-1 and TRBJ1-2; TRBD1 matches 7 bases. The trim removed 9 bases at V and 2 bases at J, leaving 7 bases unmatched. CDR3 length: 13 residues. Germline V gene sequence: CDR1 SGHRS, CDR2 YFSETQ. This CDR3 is CATGVQGNYGYTF. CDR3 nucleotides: TGCGCCACCGGTGTACAGGGGAACTATGGCTACACCTTC.

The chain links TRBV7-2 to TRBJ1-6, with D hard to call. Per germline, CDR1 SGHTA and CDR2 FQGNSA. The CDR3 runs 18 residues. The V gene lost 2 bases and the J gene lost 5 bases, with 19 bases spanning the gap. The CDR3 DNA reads TGTGCCAGCAGCTTACAAAGACTCAACCTTTTAAATAATTCACCCCTCCACTTT. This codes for CASSLQRLNLLNNSPLHF.

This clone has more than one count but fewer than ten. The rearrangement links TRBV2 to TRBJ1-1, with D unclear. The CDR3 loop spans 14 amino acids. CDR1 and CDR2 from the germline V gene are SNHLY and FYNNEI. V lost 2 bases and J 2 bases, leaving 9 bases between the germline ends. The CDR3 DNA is TGTGCCAGCAGTGAATTGGTAGTAAACACTGAAGCTTTCTTT. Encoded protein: CASSELVVNTEAFF.

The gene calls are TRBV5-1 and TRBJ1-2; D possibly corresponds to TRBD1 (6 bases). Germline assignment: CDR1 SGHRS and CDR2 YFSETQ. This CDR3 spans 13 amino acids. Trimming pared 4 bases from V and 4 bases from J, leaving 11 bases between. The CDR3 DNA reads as TGCGCCAGCAGCGCTACAGGGCTCTATGGCTACACCTTC. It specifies CASSATGLYGYTF.

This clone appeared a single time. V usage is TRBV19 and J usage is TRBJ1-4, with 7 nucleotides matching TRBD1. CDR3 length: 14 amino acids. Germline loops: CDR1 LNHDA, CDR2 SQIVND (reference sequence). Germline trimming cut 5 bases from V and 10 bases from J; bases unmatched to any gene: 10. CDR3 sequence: CASSEQGTGGKLFF. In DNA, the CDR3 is TGTGCCAGTAGTGAACAGGGGACCGGGGGAAAACTGTTTTTT. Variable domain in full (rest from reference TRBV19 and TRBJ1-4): DGGITQSPKYLFRKEGQNVTLSCEQNLNHDAMYWYRQDPGQGLRLIYYSQIVNDFQKGDIAEGYSVSREKKESFPLTVTSAQKNPTAFYLCASSEQGTGGKLFFGSGTQLSVL.

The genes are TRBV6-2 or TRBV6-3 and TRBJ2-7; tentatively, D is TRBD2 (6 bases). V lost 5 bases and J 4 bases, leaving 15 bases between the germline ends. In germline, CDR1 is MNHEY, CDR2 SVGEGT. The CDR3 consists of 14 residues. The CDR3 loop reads CASSRMGGEYEQYF. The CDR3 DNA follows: TGTGCCAGCAGTCGCATGGGGGGTGAGTACGAGCAGTACTTC.

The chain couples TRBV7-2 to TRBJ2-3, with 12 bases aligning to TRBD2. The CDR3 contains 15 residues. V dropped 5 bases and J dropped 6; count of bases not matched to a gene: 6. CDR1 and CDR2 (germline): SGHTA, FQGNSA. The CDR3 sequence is CASSRTSGEGDTQYF. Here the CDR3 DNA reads TGTGCCAGCAGCCGGACTAGCGGGGAGGGGGATACGCAGTATTTT.

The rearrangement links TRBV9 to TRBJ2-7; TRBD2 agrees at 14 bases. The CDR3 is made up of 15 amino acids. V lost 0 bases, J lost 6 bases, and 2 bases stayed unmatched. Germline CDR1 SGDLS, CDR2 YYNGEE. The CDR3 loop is CASSVGGLAGAEQYF. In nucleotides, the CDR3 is TGTGCCAGCAGCGTAGGGGGACTAGCGGGGGCCGAGCAGTACTTC. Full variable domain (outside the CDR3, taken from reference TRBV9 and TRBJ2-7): DSGVTQTPKHLITATGQRVTLRCSPRSGDLSVYWYQQSLDQGLQFLIQYYNGEERAKGNILERFSAQQFPDLHSELNLSSLELGDSALYFCASSVGGLAGAEQYFGPGTRLTVT.

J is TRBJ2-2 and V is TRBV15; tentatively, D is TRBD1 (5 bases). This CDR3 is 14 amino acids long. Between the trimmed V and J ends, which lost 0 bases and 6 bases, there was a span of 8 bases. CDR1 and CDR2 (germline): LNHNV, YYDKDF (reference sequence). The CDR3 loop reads CATSRDLGAGELFF. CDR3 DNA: TGTGCCACCAGCAGAGATCTAGGGGCCGGGGAGCTGTTTTTT.

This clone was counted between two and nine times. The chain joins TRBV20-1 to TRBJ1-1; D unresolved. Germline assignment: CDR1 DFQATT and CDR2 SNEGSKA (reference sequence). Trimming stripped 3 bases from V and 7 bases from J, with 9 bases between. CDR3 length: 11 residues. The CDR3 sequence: CSASHQDEAFF. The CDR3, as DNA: TGCAGTGCTAGTCACCAGGATGAAGCTTTCTTT.

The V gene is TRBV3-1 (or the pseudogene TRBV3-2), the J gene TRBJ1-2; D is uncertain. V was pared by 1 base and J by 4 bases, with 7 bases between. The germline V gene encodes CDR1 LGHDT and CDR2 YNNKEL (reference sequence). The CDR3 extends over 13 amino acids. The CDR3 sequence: CASSQGSGYGYTF. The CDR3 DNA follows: TGTGCCAGCAGCCAAGGGTCGGGCTATGGCTACACCTTC.

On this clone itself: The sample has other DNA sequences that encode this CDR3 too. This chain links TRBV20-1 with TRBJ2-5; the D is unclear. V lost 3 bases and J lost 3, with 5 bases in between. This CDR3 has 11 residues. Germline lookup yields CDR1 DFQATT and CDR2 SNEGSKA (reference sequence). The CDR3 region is CSARPEETQYF. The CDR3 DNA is TGCAGTGCTAGGCCGGAAGAGACCCAGTACTTC.

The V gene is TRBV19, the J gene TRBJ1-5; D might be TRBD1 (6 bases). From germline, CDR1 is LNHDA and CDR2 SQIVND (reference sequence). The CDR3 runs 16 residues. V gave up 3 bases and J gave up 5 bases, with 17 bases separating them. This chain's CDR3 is CASSINWGARDQPQHF. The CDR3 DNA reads TGTGCCAGTAGTATTAATTGGGGGGCGCGGGATCAGCCCCAGCATTTT.

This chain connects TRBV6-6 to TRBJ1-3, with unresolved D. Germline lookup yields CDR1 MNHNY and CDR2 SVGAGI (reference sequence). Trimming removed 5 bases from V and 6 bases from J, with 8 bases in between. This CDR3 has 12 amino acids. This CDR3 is CASSRTSNTIYF. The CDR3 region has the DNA TGTGCCAGCAGTCGGACCTCAAACACCATATATTTT.

CDR3: CASRSELATNEQFF. CDR3 coding DNA: TGTGCCAGCAGGTCGGAACTAGCGACTAATGAGCAGTTCTTC. The chain carries TRBV7-2 and TRBJ2-1, with 7 bases that match TRBD2. The V and J ends lost 6 bases and 7 bases, in that order; junction bases with no gene match: 9. The CDR3 runs 14 residues. Germline CDR1 SGHTA, CDR2 FQGNSA.

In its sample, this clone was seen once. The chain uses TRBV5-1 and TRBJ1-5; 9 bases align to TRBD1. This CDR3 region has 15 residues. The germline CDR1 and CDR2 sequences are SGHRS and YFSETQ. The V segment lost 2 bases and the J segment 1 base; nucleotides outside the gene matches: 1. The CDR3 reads CASSLDRGSNQPQHF. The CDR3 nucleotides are TGCGCCAGCAGCTTAGACAGGGGGAGCAATCAGCCCCAGCATTTT.

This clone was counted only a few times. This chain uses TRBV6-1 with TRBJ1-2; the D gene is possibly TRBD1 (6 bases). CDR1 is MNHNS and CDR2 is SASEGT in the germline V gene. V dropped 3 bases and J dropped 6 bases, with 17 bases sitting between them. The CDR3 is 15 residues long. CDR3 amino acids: CASSDARGGRDGYTF. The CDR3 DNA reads TGTGCCAGCAGTGATGCCCGAGGGGGGCGTGATGGCTACACCTTC.

This CDR3 is CASGDPNTEAFF. Written as DNA, the CDR3 is TGTGCCAGCGGAGATCCGAACACTGAAGCTTTCTTT. This chain uses TRBV2 with TRBJ1-1; D is unclear. The CDR3 spans 12 residues. Germline V gene data show CDR1 as SNHLY and CDR2 as FYNNEI. Between the trimmed V and J ends, which lost 8 bases and 1 base, there was a span of 8 bases. The variable domain in full, completed from reference TRBV2 and TRBJ1-1, reads EPEVTQTPSHQVTQMGQEVILRCVPISNHLYFYWYRQILGQKVEFLVSFYNNEISEKSEIFDDQFSVERPDGSNFTLKIRSTKLEDSAMYFCASGDPNTEAFFGQGTRLTVV.

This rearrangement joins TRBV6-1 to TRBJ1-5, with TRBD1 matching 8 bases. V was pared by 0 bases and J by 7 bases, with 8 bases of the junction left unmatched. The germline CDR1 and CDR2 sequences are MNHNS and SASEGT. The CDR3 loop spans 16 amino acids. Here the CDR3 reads CASSEALTGAGQPQHF. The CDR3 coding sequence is TGTGCCAGCAGTGAAGCTCTGACAGGGGCTGGGCAGCCCCAGCATTTT.